A single sample is the source of the 31 T cell receptor beta chains below, sequenced in a study of cytomegalovirus exposure and HLA in healthy donors. Use of 60 Vbeta and 13 Jbeta primers characterized the PCR. Data came from immunoSEQ multiplex PCR; TCRdb stores just in-frame clones and leaves some out. The data show roughly 100,000 clones, about 85% seen once. Sequencing was done on a sample of PBMCs. The origin of the receptors is a female donor in good health and CMV-seropositive.

This sequence joins TRBV15 and TRBJ2-7, with TRBD1 identical over 7 bases. This CDR3 has 13 amino acids. Germline V CDR1 and CDR2: LNHNV, YYDKDF (reference sequence). V trimming: 1 base; J trimming: 6 bases; junction bases outside the gene matches: 3. This CDR3 reads CATSRGNRGEQYF. The CDR3 DNA reads TGTGCCACCAGCAGAGGAAACAGGGGCGAGCAGTACTTC.

This clone appeared once. The chain is built from TRBV27 and TRBJ1-4; 8 nucleotides match TRBD1. The CDR3 contains 14 residues. V lost 6 bases and J lost 0; bases outside the gene matches: 0. CDR1 is MNHEY, CDR2 SMNVEV, per germline (reference sequence). The CDR3 bases are TGTGCCAGCAGGGACAGGGCAACTAATGAAAAACTGTTTTTT. This translates into CASRDRATNEKLFF.

This clone was found once. This chain uses TRBV7-2 with TRBJ2-3; D remains unclear. The CDR3 runs to 13 residues. Germline V CDR1 and CDR2: SGHTA, FQGNSA. V gave up 3 bases and J gave up 0 bases, with 4 bases separating them. The CDR3 DNA sequence: TGTGCCAGCAGCTTCTCTAGCACAGATACGCAGTATTTT. It is translated as CASSFSSTDTQYF. Full variable domain (rest looked up from reference TRBV7-2 and TRBJ2-3): GAGVSQSPSNKVTEKGKDVELRCDPISGHTALYWYRQSLGQGLEFLIYFQGNSAPDKSGLPSDRFSAERTGGSVSTLTIQRTQQEDSAVYLCASSFSSTDTQYFGPGTRLTVL.

V gene TRBV7-9 combines with J gene TRBJ1-2, with TRBD1 identical over 11 bases. The ends lost 5 bases at V and 0 bases at J; junction bases unmatched: 11. The CDR3 has 18 amino acids. Germline CDR1 is SEHNR and CDR2 is FQNEAQ (reference sequence). CDR3 nucleotide sequence: TGTGCCAGCAGCCTGGACCGGGACAGGGGGTTGTCTAACTATGGCTACACCTTC. Translating gives CASSLDRDRGLSNYGYTF. Full variable domain (missing parts from reference TRBV7-9 and TRBJ1-2): DTGVSQNPRHKITKRGQNVTFRCDPISEHNRLYWYRQTLGQGPEFLTYFQNEAQLEKSRLLSDRFSAERPKGSFSTLEIQRTEQGDSAMYLCASSLDRDRGLSNYGYTFGSGTRLTVV.

V is TRBV4-1 and J is TRBJ2-5, with 8 bases matching TRBD1. V lost 3 bases, J lost 5 bases, and 5 bases stayed unmatched. This CDR3 comprises 14 residues. Germline lookup yields CDR1 MGHRA and CDR2 YSYEKL. CDR3 sequence: CASSHLQGGETQYF. CDR3 nucleotide sequence: TGCGCCAGCAGCCACCTACAGGGGGGCGAGACCCAGTACTTC.

The V call is TRBV19, the J call TRBJ1-2; perhaps TRBD1 as D (5 bases). CDR1 is LNHDA, CDR2 SQIVND, per germline (reference sequence). V gave up 7 bases and J gave up 3 bases, with 15 bases separating them. CDR3 length: 14 residues. The CDR3 region has the DNA TGTGCCAGTACTCCCGGGGGGGGGTACTATGGCTACACCTTC. This codes for CASTPGGGYYGYTF.

The chain joins TRBV6-5 to TRBJ2-1; D not certain. The CDR3 is 15 residues long. Germline V gene data show CDR1 as MNHEY and CDR2 as SVGAGI. Trimming took off 0 bases at V and 0 bases at J, with 6 bases between the two ends. The CDR3 DNA reads TGTGCCAGCAGTTACTCGTCGAGCTCCTACAATGAGCAGTTCTTC. Protein sequence: CASSYSSSSYNEQFF.

The sample holds one count of this clone. CDR3 sequence (DNA): TGTGCCAGCTTTCCCCCGGGGTCCTCTGGGGCCAACGTCCTGACTTTC. The encoded protein is CASFPPGSSGANVLTF. V is TRBV5-4 and J is TRBJ2-6; D perhaps matches TRBD2 (5 bases). The CDR3 runs 16 residues. With 7 bases removed from V and 0 bases from J, the gap between germline ends came to 14 bases. Germline CDR1 SGHNT, CDR2 YYREEE (reference sequence). Together with reference TRBV5-4 and TRBJ2-6, the CDR3 gives the full variable domain: ETGVTQSPTHLIKTRGQQVTLRCSSQSGHNTVSWYQQALGQGPQFIFQYYREEENGRGNFPPRFSGLQFPNYSSELNVNALELDDSALYLCASFPPGSSGANVLTFGAGSRLTVL.

This clone occurred once. The CDR3 region has the DNA TGTGCCTGGAGGATGAGGCGGGGCGGTTTTTTTTCTGAAGCTTTCTTT. It is translated as CAWRMRRGGFFSEAFF. J is TRBJ1-1 and V is TRBV30; a possible D gene is TRBD1 (5 bases). This CDR3 region has 16 residues. The germline V gene encodes CDR1 GTSNPN and CDR2 SVGIG (reference sequence). The ends were cut back, 3 bases at V and 6 bases at J, with 23 bases in the middle.

The rearrangement uses TRBV4-1 and TRBJ1-1; D perhaps matches TRBD1 (5 bases). Germline V CDR1 and CDR2: MGHRA, YSYEKL. Trimming removed 3 bases at V and 2 bases at J, with 16 bases between. CDR3 length equals 16 residues. CDR3 in DNA: TGCGCCAGCAGCCAGGACAAGAGAATGAGAAACACTGAAGCTTTCTTT. As protein: CASSQDKRMRNTEAFF.

The rearrangement joins TRBV6-6 to TRBJ2-2, with 8 nucleotides matching TRBD2. V lost 7 bases to trimming and J lost 6 bases; unmatched junction nucleotides: 10. In germline, CDR1 is MNHNY, CDR2 SVGAGI (reference sequence). CDR3 length: 15 amino acids. The CDR3 protein is CASTPTGGAAGELFF. CDR3 DNA: TGTGCCAGCACCCCCACCGGGGGGGCGGCCGGGGAGCTGTTTTTT.

There are a few counts of this clone. The rearrangement uses TRBV30 and TRBJ2-7, with 9 nucleotides matching TRBD2. The CDR3 loop spans 15 amino acids. The V segment lost 3 bases and the J segment 3 bases; nucleotides outside the gene matches: 9. The germline V gene has CDR1 GTSNPN and CDR2 SVGIG (reference sequence). CDR3 DNA sequence: TGTGCCTGGAGCAACCGGGGTAGCGGGGGCTACGAGCAGTACTTC. Protein: CAWSNRGSGGYEQYF. The whole variable domain, remainder taken from reference TRBV30 and TRBJ2-7, is SQTIHQWPATLVQPVGSPLSLECTVEGTSNPNLYWYRQAAGRGLQLLFYSVGIGQISSEVPQNLSASRPQDRQFILSSKKLLLSDSGFYLCAWSNRGSGGYEQYFGPGTRLTVT.

The chain couples TRBV4-1 to TRBJ2-7, with a possible D match to TRBD1 (5 bases). The V end lost 0 bases, the J end lost 0 bases, and 12 bases lay between the germline ends. Germline loops: CDR1 MGHRA, CDR2 YSYEKL. This CDR3 is 16 amino acids long. CDR3 DNA sequence: TGCGCCAGCAGCCAAGACCCCGACAGCTTCTCCTACGAGCAGTACTTC. This codes for CASSQDPDSFSYEQYF.

The rearrangement joins TRBV28 to TRBJ1-4, with 8 bases identical to TRBD1. The CDR3 length is 17 residues. CDR1 and CDR2 (germline): MDHEN, SYDVKM. V trimming: 5 bases; J trimming: 6 bases; junction bases outside the gene matches: 14. The CDR3 reads CASSGTQGVFSYEKLFF. CDR3 DNA: TGTGCCAGCAGTGGAACACAGGGGGTTTTTTCTTATGAAAAACTGTTTTTT.

J is TRBJ2-5 and V is TRBV2; 10 nucleotides align to TRBD2. The CDR3 contains 16 residues. V shed 5 bases, J shed 2 bases, and the junction held 8 bases outside the gene matches. Germline V CDR1 and CDR2: SNHLY, FYNNEI. The CDR3 spells CASSWSSGRSQETQYF. CDR3 in DNA: TGTGCCAGCAGTTGGTCTAGCGGGAGAAGTCAAGAGACCCAGTACTTC.

The chain recombines TRBV4-1 with TRBJ2-5, with 7 nucleotides matching TRBD2. The V and J ends lost 0 bases and 4 bases, in that order; junction bases with no gene match: 5. The CDR3 consists of 15 residues. In germline, CDR1 is MGHRA, CDR2 YSYEKL. CDR3 coding DNA: TGCGCCAGCAGCCAAGACCCAGCGGGGTCAGAGACCCAGTACTTC. Translated: CASSQDPAGSETQYF.

The V call is TRBV6-5, the J call TRBJ1-2, with D hard to call. Germline V gives CDR1 MNHEY, CDR2 SVGAGI. This CDR3 comprises 16 residues. V lost 2 bases and J lost 0, with 13 bases in between. The CDR3 spells CASSYERRTANYGYTF. CDR3 bases: TGTGCCAGCAGTTACGAGCGGAGGACTGCTAACTATGGCTACACCTTC.

Turning to this clone: One end of the junction fails to match germline, which may point to a read error. The CDR3 reads CSSSLGWGTGENFQPQHF. CDR3 nucleotide sequence: TGTTCCAGCAGCTTAGGTTGGGGGACAGGGGAGAATTTTCAGCCCCAGCATTTT. The chain recombines TRBV7-9 with TRBJ1-5; TRBD1 agrees at 10 bases. Germline lookup yields CDR1 SEHNR and CDR2 FQNEAQ (reference sequence). The CDR3 sequence is 18 residues long.

V gene TRBV30 combines with J gene TRBJ1-1, with TRBD1 matching over 7 bases. The germline V gene encodes CDR1 GTSNPN and CDR2 SVGIG (reference sequence). V was pared by 3 bases and J by 10 bases, with 11 bases of the junction left unmatched. CDR3 length: 13 amino acids. CDR3 sequence reads: CAWRSQGISAAFF. The DNA of the CDR3 is TGTGCCTGGAGGTCACAGGGGATCTCTGCAGCTTTCTTT.

Only one count was recorded for this clone. This sequence joins TRBV30 and TRBJ1-3, with D possibly matching TRBD1 (5 bases). Per the germline V gene, CDR1 is GTSNPN and CDR2 is SVGIG (reference sequence). Trimming pared 3 bases from V and 2 bases from J, leaving 11 bases between. The CDR3 is 14 amino acids. The CDR3 loop reads CAWRLGAAGNTIYF. The CDR3, as DNA: TGTGCCTGGAGATTAGGGGCAGCTGGAAACACCATATATTTT.

The CDR3 is CASSYLATYLYGYTF. In DNA, the CDR3 is TGTGCCAGCAGTTACCTAGCCACCTACCTCTATGGCTACACCTTC. The chain employs TRBV6-6 and TRBJ1-2, with D unclear. From germline, CDR1 is MNHNY and CDR2 SVGAGI (reference sequence). CDR3 size: 15 residues. The V end lost 2 bases, the J end lost 4 bases, and 14 bases lay between the germline ends.

The genes are TRBV5-4 and TRBJ1-2; the D is unclear. Germline V gene sequence: CDR1 SGHNT, CDR2 YYREEE (reference sequence). V lost 1 base, J lost 3 bases, and 7 bases lay in between. The CDR3 is 13 amino acids. CDR3 amino acids: CASSLKRHYGYTF. CDR3 nucleotide sequence: TGTGCCAGCAGCTTGAAGAGGCACTATGGCTACACCTTC.

This chain uses TRBV28 with TRBJ2-3; weak D call: TRBD2 (6 bases). Germline-derived CDR1 and CDR2 are MDHEN and SYDVKM. V was cut by 3 bases and J by 6 bases, with 13 bases left in between. This CDR3 has 14 amino acids. In nucleotides, the CDR3 is TGTGCCAGCAGTTTCCCGGCTAGCGAGGATACGCAGTATTTT. Translated, it gives CASSFPASEDTQYF.

The rearrangement joins TRBV5-6 to TRBJ1-5, with a weak D call TRBD1 (5 bases). Trimming removed 2 bases at V and 6 bases at J, with 9 bases between. The CDR3 length is 13 residues. Germline values: CDR1 SGHDT, CDR2 YYEEEE. This CDR3 reads CASSFSGFQPQHF. The CDR3, as DNA: TGTGCCAGCAGCTTCTCAGGGTTTCAGCCCCAGCATTTT.

V gene TRBV10-3 combines with J gene TRBJ2-1; maybe TRBD2 (6 bases). The ends were cut back, 4 bases at V and 6 bases at J, with 25 bases in the middle. The CDR3 spans 18 residues. CDR1 ENHRY and CDR2 SYGVKD come from the germline V gene. DNA for the CDR3: TGTGCCATCAGTGGGGCCCGAAATCCCGAGCGGGCCCTCAATGAGCAGTTCTTC. Encoded protein: CAISGARNPERALNEQFF.

V gene TRBV6-5 combines with J gene TRBJ1-5; weak D call: TRBD1 (5 bases). From germline, CDR1 is MNHEY and CDR2 SVGAGI. This CDR3 region has 15 residues. V was pared by 5 bases and J by 0 bases, with 11 bases between. The CDR3 bases are TGTGCCAGCAGTATGGGACTTTATAGCAATCAGCCCCAGCATTTT. The encoded protein is CASSMGLYSNQPQHF.

The chain links TRBV7-2 to TRBJ2-3, with TRBD2 matching over 10 bases. Germline trimming cut 2 bases from V and 7 bases from J; bases unmatched to any gene: 6. The CDR3 is 15 amino acids. Germline V CDR1 and CDR2: SGHTA, FQGNSA. CDR3 sequence: CASSLRAGGPHTQYF. The CDR3 region has the DNA TGTGCCAGCAGCTTAAGAGCGGGGGGGCCGCATACGCAGTATTTT.

This sequence joins TRBV9 and TRBJ2-3; 7 nucleotides align to TRBD2. Germline CDR1 and CDR2: SGDLS and YYNGEE. The CDR3 loop spans 15 amino acids. V dropped 5 bases and J dropped 4; count of bases not matched to a gene: 10. CDR3 in amino acids: CASSPSGAVADTQYF. CDR3 nucleotides: TGTGCCAGCAGTCCCAGCGGGGCCGTTGCAGATACGCAGTATTTT.

This chain links TRBV11-2 with TRBJ1-2; D gene unclear. CDR1 SGHAT and CDR2 FQNNGV come from the germline V gene. Trimming pared 0 bases from V and 4 bases from J, leaving 6 bases between. The CDR3 has 13 amino acids. The CDR3 bases are TGTGCCAGCAGCTTAGAACAGATCTATGGCTACACCTTC. Translating gives CASSLEQIYGYTF.

In DNA form, the CDR3 reads TGCGCCAGCAGTGAGGGGACAGGGGATGAGCAGTTCTTC. Encoded protein: CASSEGTGDEQFF. The rearrangement uses TRBV10-1 and TRBJ2-1; 10 nucleotides match TRBD1. Germline CDR1 and CDR2: WNHNN and SYGVQD (reference sequence). V dropped 2 bases and J dropped 8; count of bases not matched to a gene: 0. The CDR3 has 13 residues.

This chain uses TRBV7-8 with TRBJ1-2; 8 nucleotides match TRBD1. Germline lookup yields CDR1 SGHVS and CDR2 FQNEAQ. This CDR3 has 16 residues. V gave up 3 bases and J gave up 3 bases; unmatched junction bases: 9. The CDR3 reads CASSFPGEQGDYGYTF. CDR3 in DNA: TGTGCCAGCAGCTTCCCTGGTGAACAGGGGGACTATGGCTACACCTTC.